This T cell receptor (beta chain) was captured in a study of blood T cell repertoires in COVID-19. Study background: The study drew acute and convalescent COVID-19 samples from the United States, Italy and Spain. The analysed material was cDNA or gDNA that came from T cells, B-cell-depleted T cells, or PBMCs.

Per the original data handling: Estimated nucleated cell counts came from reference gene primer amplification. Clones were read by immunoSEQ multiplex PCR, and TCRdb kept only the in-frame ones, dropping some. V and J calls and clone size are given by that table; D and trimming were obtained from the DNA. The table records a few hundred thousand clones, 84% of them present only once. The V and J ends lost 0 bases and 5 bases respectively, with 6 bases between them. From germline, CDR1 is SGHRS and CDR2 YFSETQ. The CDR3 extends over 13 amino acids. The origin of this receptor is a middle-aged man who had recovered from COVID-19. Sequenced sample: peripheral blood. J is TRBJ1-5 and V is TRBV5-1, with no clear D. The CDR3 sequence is CASSLELDQPQHF. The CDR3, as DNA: TGCGCCAGCAGCTTGGAACTTGATCAGCCCCAGCATTTT.